This T cell receptor beta chain was identified during a study of OX40 agonist ivuxolimab in advanced cancers. Study overall: The patients got ivuxolimab, which is an agonistic anti-OX40 (CD134) antibody.

Any history of autoimmune disease or systemic immunosuppression disqualified patients. TCRdb's table, derived via immunoSEQ multiplex PCR, lists solely in-frame clones and lacks some. This sample has some 65,000 clones, with roughly 90% found just once. This TCR came from an adult with an advanced solid tumor such as melanoma, head and neck, liver or kidney cancer. The sequencing here drew on CD4+ or CD8+ T cells sorted from blood, taken in a trial of the OX40 agonist ivuxolimab.

CDR3 DNA sequence: TGTGCCATCAGTGGGGACAGGGGTAAGAGCAATGAGCAGTTCTTC. It translates to CAISGDRGKSNEQFF. This chain links TRBV10-3 with TRBJ2-1, with TRBD1 matching 10 bases. The CDR3 has 15 residues. Unmatched junction bases numbered 6, after V lost 4 bases and J lost 6 bases. Germline assignment: CDR1 ENHRY and CDR2 SYGVKD.